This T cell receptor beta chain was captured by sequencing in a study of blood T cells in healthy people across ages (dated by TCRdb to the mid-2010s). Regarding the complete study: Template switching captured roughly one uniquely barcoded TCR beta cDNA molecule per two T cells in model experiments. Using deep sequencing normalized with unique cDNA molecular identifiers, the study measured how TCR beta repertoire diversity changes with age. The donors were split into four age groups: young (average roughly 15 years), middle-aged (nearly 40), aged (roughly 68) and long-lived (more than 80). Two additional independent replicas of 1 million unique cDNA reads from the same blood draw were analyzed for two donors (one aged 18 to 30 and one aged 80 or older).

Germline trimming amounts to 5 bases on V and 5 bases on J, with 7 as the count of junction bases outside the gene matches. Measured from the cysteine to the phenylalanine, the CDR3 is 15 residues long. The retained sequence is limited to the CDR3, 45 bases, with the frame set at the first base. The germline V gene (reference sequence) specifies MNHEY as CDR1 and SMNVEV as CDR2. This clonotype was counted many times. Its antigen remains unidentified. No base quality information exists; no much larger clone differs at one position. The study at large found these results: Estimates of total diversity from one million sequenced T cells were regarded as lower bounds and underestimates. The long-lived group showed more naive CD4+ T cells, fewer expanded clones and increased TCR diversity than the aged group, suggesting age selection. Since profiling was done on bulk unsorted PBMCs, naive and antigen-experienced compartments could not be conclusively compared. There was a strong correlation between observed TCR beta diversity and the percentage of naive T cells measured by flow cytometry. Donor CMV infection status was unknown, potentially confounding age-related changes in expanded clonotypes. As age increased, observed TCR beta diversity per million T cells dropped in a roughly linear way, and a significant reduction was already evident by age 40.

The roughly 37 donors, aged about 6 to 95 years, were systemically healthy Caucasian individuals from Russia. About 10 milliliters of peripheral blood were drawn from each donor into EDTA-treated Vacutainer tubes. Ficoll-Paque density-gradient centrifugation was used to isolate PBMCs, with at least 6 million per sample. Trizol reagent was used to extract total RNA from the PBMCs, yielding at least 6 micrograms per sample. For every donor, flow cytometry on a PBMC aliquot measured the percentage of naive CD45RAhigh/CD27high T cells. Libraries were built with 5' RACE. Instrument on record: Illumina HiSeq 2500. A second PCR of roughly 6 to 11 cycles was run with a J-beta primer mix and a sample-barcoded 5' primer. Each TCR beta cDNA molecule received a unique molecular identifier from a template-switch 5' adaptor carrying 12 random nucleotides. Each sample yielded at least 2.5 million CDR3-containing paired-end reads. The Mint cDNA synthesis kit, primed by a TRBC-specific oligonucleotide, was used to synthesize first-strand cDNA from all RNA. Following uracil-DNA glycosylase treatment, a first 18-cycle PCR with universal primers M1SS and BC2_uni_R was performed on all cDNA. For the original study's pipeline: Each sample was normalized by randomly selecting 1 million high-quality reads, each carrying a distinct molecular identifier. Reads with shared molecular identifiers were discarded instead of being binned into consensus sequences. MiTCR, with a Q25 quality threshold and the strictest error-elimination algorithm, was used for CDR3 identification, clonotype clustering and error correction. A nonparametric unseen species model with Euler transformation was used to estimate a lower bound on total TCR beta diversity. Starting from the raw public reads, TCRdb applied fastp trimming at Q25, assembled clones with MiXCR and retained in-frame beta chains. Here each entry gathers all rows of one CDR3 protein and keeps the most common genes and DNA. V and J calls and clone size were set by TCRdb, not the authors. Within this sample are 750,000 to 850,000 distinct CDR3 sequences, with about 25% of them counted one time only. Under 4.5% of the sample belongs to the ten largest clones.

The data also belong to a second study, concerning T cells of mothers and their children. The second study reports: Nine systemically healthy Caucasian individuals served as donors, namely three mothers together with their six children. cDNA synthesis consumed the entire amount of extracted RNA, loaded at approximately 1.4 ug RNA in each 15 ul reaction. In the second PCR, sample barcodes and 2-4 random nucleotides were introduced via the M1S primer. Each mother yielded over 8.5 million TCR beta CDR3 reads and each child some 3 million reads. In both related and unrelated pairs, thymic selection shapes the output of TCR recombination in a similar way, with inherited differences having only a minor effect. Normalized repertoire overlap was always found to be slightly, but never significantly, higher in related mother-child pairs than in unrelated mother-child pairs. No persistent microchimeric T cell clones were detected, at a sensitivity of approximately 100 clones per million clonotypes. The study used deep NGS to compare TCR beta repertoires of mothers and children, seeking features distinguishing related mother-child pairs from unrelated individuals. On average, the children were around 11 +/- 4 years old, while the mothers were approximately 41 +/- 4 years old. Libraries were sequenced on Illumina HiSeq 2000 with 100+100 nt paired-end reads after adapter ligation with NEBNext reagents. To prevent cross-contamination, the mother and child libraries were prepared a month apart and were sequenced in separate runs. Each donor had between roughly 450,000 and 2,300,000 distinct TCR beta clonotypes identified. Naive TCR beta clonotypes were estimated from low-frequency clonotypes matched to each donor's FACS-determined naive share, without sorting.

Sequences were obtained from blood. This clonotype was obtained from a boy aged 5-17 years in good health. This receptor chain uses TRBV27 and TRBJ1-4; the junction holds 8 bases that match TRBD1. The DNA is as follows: TGTGCCAGCAGTCGCTCCGGGACAGGAAATGAAAAACTGTTTTTT. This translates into CASSRSGTGNEKLFF.